This record concerns one T cell receptor beta chain sequence. Its cognate antigen has yet to be identified. It has no much larger one-base neighbor in the sample; base qualities were not kept. This sample was included in a study of blood T cell repertoires in COVID-19 (dated by TCRdb to 2020 to 2021). Looking at the study overall: Collaborator samples came from the United States, Italy and Spain and covered acute and convalescent phases of COVID-19. The material from the prospective study consisted of cDNA or gDNA derived from T cells, B-cell-depleted T cells, or PBMCs. The dataset comprised deeply sampled blood TCRbeta repertoires from subjects exposed to, actively infected with, or recovered from COVID-19. The repertoires were released in a freely available public database intended as a resource for research on the immune response to SARS-CoV-2. The samples were drawn from two sources: the first 160 participants of the ongoing ImmuneRACE study, and 1,000 to 1,500 subjects contributed by 6 global collaborators. A de-identified subject ID, COVID-19 status, age in years and sex were almost always included in the sample metadata. Where HLA class I and class II types were available, the types were taken from metadata supplied by the sample provider, not from assay-based typing.

Paper-wide results and their limitations: The amount of clinical and demographic metadata varied by source and participant and was provided uncurated.

Another Seattle source contributed samples from volunteer blood donors who had recovered from COVID-19. Collaborating institutions collected whole blood in K2EDTA tubes following their own protocols. For TCRbeta analysis, collaborators shipped samples in one of three forms: frozen whole blood, isolated PBMCs, or DNA extracted from either of those sample types. TCRbeta CDR3 regions were amplified from genomic DNA by means of the immunoSEQ Assay, a bias-controlled multiplex PCR. The study's processing was this. The number of nucleated cells in each sample was estimated from the amplification of reference gene primers within the assay. To quantify the absolute abundance of each unique TCRbeta CDR3 rearrangement, sequence reads were collapsed and filtered. Productive Simpson clonality was computed per sample as the square root of Simpson's diversity index over productive rearrangements. In its TCRdb copy, this immuneACCESS table keeps in-frame sequences only and misses some clones. Where compared with another copy, unresolved V genes explain less than half of these, and the others have no known cause. Clonal size and the V and J genes are those of that table, whereas D and trimming came from the DNA. The table for this sample lists more than 300,000 clones; under 95% of them were counted only once. Clones ranked in the top ten supply approximately 3.5% of the sample.

From the germline V gene (reference sequence), CDR1 is MNHEY and CDR2 is SMNVEV. After removal of 2 bases from V and 4 bases from J, the junction retains 4 bases not matched to a gene. The CDR3 has 14 amino acids, counting the end cysteine and phenylalanine. Only the CDR3 DNA stays, 42 bases, in frame from base 1. The sequencing input was peripheral blood. The chain employs TRBV27 and TRBJ1-2; 7 nucleotides in the junction match TRBD1. The TCR originated in a woman under 30 who had recovered from COVID-19. The sequence in DNA is TGTGCCAGCAGTTTAGCAGGGGGAGTCTATGGCTACACCTTC. It translates as CASSLAGGVYGYTF.